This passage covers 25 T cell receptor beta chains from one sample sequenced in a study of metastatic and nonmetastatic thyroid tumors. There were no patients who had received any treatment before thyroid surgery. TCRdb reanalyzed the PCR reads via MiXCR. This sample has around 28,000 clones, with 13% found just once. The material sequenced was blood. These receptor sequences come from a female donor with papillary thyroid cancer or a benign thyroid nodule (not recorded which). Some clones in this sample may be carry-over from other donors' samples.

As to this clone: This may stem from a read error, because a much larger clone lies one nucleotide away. In DNA form, the CDR3 reads TGTGCCAGCAGCGAGTCGACAGATACGCAGTATTTT. It codes for CASSESTDTQYF. The rearrangement links TRBV5-6 to TRBJ2-3; D gene uncertain. Germline V gives CDR1 SGHDT, CDR2 YYEEEE. The CDR3 totals 12 residues. Trimming pared 4 bases from V and 3 bases from J, leaving 6 bases between.

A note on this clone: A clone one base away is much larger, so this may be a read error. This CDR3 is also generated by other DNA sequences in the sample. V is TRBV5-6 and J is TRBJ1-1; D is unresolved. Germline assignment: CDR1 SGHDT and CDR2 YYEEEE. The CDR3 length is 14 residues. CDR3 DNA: TGTGCCAGTAGCTTCCGCCCAGGGAACACTGAAGCTTTCTTT. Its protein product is CASSFRPGNTEAFF.

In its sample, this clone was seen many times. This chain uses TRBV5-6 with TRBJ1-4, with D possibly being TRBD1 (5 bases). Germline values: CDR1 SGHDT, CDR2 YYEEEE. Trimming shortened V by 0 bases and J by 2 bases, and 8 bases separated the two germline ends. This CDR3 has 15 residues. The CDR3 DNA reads TGTGCCAGCAGCTTGGTAGGGGTCACTAATGAAAAACTGTTTTTT. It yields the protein CASSLVGVTNEKLFF.

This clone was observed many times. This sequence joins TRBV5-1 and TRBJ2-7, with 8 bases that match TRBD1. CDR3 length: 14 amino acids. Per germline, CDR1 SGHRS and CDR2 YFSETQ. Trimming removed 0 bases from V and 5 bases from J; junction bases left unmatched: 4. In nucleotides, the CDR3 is TGCGCCAGCAGCTTGGTGACAGGGGAAAACGAGCAGTACTTC. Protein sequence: CASSLVTGENEQYF.

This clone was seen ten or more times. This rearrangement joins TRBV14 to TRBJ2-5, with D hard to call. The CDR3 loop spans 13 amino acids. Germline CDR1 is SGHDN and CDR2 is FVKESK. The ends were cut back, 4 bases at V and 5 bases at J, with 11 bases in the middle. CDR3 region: CASSPGPRETQYF. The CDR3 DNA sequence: TGTGCCAGCAGCCCTGGGCCTAGGGAGACCCAGTACTTC.

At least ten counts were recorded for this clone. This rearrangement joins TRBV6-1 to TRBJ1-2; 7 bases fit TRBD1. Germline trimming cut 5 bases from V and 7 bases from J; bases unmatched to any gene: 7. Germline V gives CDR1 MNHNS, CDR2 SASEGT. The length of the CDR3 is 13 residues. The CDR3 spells CASSWDRFLGYTF. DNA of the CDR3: TGTGCCAGCAGTTGGGACAGATTCCTTGGCTACACCTTC.

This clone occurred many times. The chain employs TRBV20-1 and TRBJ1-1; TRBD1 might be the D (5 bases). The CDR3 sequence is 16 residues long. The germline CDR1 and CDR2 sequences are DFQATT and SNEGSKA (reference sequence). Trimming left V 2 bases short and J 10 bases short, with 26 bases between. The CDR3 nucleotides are TGCAGTGCTAGATTGGGGTTGGGGACCCACTCGGGTGGAGCTTTCTTT. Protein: CSARLGLGTHSGGAFF.

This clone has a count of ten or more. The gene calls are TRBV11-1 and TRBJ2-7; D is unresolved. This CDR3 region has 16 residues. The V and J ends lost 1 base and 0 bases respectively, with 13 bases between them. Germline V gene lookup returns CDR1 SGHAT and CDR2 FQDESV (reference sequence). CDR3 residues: CASSLGPGISSYEQYF. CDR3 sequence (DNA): TGTGCCAGCAGCTTAGGGCCAGGTATCAGCTCCTACGAGCAGTACTTC.

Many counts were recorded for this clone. CDR3 loop: CASQPGQGYEQYF. The CDR3 bases are TGTGCCAGTCAACCGGGACAGGGCTACGAGCAGTACTTC. The V call is TRBV6-1, the J call TRBJ2-7, with 9 bases identical to TRBD1. J was trimmed by 3 bases and V by 9 bases; bases with no gene match: 6. CDR3 length: 13 amino acids. Germline CDR1 and CDR2: MNHNS and SASEGT.

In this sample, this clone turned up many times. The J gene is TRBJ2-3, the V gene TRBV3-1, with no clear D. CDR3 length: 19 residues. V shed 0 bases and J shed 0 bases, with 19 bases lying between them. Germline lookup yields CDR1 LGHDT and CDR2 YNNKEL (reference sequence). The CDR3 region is CASSQEVPVGGLSTDTQYF. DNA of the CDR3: TGTGCCAGCAGCCAAGAAGTTCCGGTGGGCGGTTTGAGCACAGATACGCAGTATTTT.

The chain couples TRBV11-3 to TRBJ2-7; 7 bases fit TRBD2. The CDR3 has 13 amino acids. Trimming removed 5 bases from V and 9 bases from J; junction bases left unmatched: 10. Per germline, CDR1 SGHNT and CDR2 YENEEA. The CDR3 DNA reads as TGTGCCAGCAGCACCGGGGACTATCGGAGGCAGTACTTC. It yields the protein CASSTGDYRRQYF.

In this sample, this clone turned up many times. The CDR3 nucleotides are TGCAGTGCGAGATGGGGCGGGGGGAGACAGTTCTTC. Protein sequence: CSARWGGGRQFF. The chain joins TRBV20-1 to TRBJ2-1; TRBD2 matches 8 bases. This CDR3 has 12 residues. Per the germline V gene, CDR1 is DFQATT and CDR2 is SNEGSKA (reference sequence). V shed 6 bases, J shed 13 bases, and the junction held 11 bases outside the gene matches.

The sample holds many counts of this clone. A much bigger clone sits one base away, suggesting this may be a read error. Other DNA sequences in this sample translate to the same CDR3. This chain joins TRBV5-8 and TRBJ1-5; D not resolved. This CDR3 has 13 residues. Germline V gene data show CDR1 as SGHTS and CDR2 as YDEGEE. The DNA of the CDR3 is TGCGCCAGCAGCTTCGACGTAAATCAGCCCCAGCATTTT. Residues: CASSFDVNQPQHF.

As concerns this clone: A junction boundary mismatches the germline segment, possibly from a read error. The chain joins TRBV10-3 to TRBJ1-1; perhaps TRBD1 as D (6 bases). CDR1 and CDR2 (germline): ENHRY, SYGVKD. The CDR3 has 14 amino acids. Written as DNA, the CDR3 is TGCGCCATCAGTTATTTGACAGGGAACACTGAAGCTTTCTTT. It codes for CAISYLTGNTEAFF.

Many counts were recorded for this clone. The CDR3 region is CATSRDLGDTGELFF. The CDR3 coding sequence is TGTGCCACCAGCAGAGATCTTGGGGACACCGGGGAGCTGTTTTTT. The V call is TRBV15, the J call TRBJ2-2; D remains ambiguous. V lost 0 bases and J 3 bases, leaving 8 bases between the germline ends. Germline values: CDR1 LNHNV, CDR2 YYDKDF (reference sequence). The CDR3 is 15 residues long.

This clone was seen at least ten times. Here the CDR3 reads CASSLPESFTDTQYF. The CDR3 DNA follows: TGTGCCAGCAGTCTTCCGGAATCGTTCACAGATACGCAGTATTTT. The chain employs TRBV6-1 and TRBJ2-3, with D hard to call. Trimming stripped 5 bases from V and 2 bases from J, with 14 bases between. Looked up from germline, CDR1 is MNHNS and CDR2 is SASEGT. The CDR3 is 15 residues long.

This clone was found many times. CDR3 nucleotide sequence: TGTGCCAGCAGCTTACAAGCGAGCGCCTACAATGAGCAGTTCTTC. Amino acid sequence: CASSLQASAYNEQFF. This rearrangement joins TRBV7-2 to TRBJ2-1; D not certain. The V gene's germline CDR1 is SGHTA and CDR2 FQGNSA. The CDR3 totals 15 residues. Trimming pared 2 bases from V and 2 bases from J, leaving 10 bases between. Full variable domain (remainder filled in from reference TRBV7-2 and TRBJ2-1): GAGVSQSPSNKVTEKGKDVELRCDPISGHTALYWYRQSLGQGLEFLIYFQGNSAPDKSGLPSDRFSAERTGGSVSTLTIQRTQQEDSAVYLCASSLQASAYNEQFFGPGTRLTVL.

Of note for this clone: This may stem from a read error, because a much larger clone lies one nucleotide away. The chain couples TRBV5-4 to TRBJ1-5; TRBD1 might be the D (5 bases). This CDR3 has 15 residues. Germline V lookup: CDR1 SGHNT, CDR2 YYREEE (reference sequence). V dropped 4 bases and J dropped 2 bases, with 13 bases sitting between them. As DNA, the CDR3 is TGTGCCAGCAGCAGGGGTGGCGGACGCAATCAGCCCCAGCATTTT. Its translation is CASSRGGGRNQPQHF.

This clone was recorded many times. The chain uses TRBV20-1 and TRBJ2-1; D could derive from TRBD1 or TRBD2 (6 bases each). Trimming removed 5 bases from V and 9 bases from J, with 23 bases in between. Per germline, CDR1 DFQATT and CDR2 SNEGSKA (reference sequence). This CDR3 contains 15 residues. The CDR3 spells CSALVGGSGLSEQFF. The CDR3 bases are TGCAGTGCTCTAGTGGGGGGCTCCGGTCTCAGTGAGCAGTTCTTC.

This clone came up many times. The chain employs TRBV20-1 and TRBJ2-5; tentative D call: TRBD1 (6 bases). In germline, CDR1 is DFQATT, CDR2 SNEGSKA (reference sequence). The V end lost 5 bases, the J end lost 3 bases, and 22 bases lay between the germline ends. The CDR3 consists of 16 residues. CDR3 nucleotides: TGCAGTGCTCCACCCGTCGCAGGGGCCGGAAAAGAGACCCAGTACTTC. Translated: CSAPPVAGAGKETQYF.

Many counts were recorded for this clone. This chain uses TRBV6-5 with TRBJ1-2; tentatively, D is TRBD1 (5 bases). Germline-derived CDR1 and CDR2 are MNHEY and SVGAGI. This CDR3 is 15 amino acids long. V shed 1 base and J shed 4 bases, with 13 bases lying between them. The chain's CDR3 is CASSYLSGTFYGYTF. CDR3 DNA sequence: TGTGCCAGCAGTTACTTATCGGGGACCTTCTATGGCTACACCTTC.

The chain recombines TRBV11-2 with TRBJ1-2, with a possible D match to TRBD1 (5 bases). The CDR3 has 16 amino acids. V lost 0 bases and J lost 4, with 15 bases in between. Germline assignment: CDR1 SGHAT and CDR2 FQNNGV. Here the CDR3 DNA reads TGTGCCAGCAGCTTAGAGGCTTCGGGGGGTAGCTATGGCTACACCTTC. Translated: CASSLEASGGSYGYTF.

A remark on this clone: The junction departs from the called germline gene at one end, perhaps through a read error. The CDR3 loop reads CPSRVPNTEAFF. The CDR3 bases are TGTCCCAGCCGTGTCCCGAACACTGAAGCTTTCTTT. V and J are TRBV6-2 or TRBV6-3 and TRBJ1-1, with no clear D. The germline gives CDR1 MNHEY, CDR2 SVGEGT. This CDR3 contains 12 residues.

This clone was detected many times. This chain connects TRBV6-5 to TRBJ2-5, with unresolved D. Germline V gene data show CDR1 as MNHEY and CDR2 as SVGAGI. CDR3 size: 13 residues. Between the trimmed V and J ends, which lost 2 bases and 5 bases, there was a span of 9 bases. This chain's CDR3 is CASSYGSGETQYF. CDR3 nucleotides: TGTGCCAGCAGTTACGGGTCCGGGGAGACCCAGTACTTC.

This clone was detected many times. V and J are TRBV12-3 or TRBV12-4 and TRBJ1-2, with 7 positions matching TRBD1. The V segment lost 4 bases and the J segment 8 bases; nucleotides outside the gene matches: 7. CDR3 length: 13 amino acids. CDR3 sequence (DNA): TGTGCCAGCAGTTCGGACAGGATGTCGGGCTACACCTTC. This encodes CASSSDRMSGYTF.